Reported below is one T cell receptor (beta chain). Its antigen remains unknown. CDR3 length: 18 residues. Germline CDR1 LNHNV, CDR2 YYDKDF (reference sequence). V lost 0 bases and J 3 bases, leaving 18 bases between the germline ends. The sample originates from a study of shared clonotypes between healthy human individuals. Repertoires were generated with immunoSEQ multiplex PCR, while TCRdb's copy carries only in-frame clones and drops some. The sample includes more than 500,000 clones, 85% to 95% seen only once; the top ten take approximately 0.11%. General observations from the study: Among the subsets, naive ones generally showed larger estimated richness than memory ones. In the sorted subsets, rarefaction showed sequencing was incomplete despite large depth.

Naive-designated CD8 cells lacked CD45RO, were positively enriched for CCR7, and omitted terminally differentiated effector memory CD45RA+ cells. The receptor was isolated from a woman aged 30 to 39 in good health. This chain joins TRBV15 and TRBJ1-5; D is undetermined. Material for sequencing was naive CD8+ T cells sorted from blood. In DNA form, the CDR3 reads TGTGCCACCAGCAGAGACCCCCAGTGGTTTAATGACAATCAGCCCCAGCATTTT. Translated, it gives CATSRDPQWFNDNQPQHF. Combining the CDR3 with reference TRBV15 and TRBJ1-5 gives the whole variable domain DAMVIQNPRYQVTQFGKPVTLSCSQTLNHNVMYWYQQKSSQAPKLLFHYYDKDFNNEADTPDNFQSRRPNTSFCFLDIRSPGLGDTAMYLCATSRDPQWFNDNQPQHFGDGTRLSIL.